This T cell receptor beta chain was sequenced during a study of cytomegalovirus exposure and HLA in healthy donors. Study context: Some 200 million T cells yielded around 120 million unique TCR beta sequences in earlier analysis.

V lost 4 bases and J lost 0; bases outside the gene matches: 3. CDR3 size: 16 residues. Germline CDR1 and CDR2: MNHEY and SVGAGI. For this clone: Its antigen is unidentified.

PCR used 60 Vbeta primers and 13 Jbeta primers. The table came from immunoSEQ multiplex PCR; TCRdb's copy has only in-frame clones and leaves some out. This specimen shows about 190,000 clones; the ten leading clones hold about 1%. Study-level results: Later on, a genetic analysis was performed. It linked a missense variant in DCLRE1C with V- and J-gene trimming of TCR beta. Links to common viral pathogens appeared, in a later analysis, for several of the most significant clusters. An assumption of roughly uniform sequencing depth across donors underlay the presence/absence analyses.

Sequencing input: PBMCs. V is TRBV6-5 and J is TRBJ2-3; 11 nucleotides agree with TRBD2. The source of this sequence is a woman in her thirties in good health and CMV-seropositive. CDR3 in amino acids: CASSWVAGGSTDTQYF. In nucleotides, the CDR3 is TGTGCCAGCAGTTGGGTAGCGGGGGGGAGCACAGATACGCAGTATTTT.